Following are 27 T cell receptor beta chains from one sample sequenced in a study of human T cells and chemical hapten exposure. A single record per CDR3 protein comes from TCRdb applying MiXCR to the RACE reads. The sample lists some 50,000 distinct CDR3 sequences; roughly 4% were seen once. Time point reported: healthy volunteer bleed at 2 weeks. RNA extraction used unfractionated whole blood as the source of total RNA. Sample: whole blood. The origin of the receptors is a female donor in good health. Some clones in this sample may be carry-over from other donors' samples.

In its sample, this clonotype was seen many times. The rearrangement joins TRBV24-1 to TRBJ2-1, with TRBD2 as a possible D gene (6 bases). In germline, CDR1 is KGHDR, CDR2 SFDVKD. CDR3 length: 14 amino acids. Trimming removed 9 bases from V and 5 bases from J, with 16 bases in between. The CDR3 spells CATSRGGGNNEQFF. The CDR3 coding sequence is TGTGCCACCTCGCGGGGAGGAGGAAACAATGAGCAGTTCTTC.

This clonotype was picked up many times. The chain uses TRBV20-1 and TRBJ1-1, with D perhaps TRBD1 (5 bases). The CDR3 is 11 residues long. Trimming took off 3 bases at V and 5 bases at J, with 7 bases between the two ends. Germline V gives CDR1 DFQATT, CDR2 SNEGSKA (reference sequence). This CDR3 reads CSASGTTEAFF. For the CDR3, the DNA is TGCAGTGCTAGCGGGACTACTGAAGCTTTCTTT.

This clonotype came up many times. The chain couples TRBV28 to TRBJ1-1; D gene unclear. The CDR3 runs 13 residues. Trimming took 10 bases from V and 7 from J, leaving 19 bases between them. CDR1 is MDHEN and CDR2 is SYDVKM in the germline V gene. The CDR3 loop reads CATVRGSPYEAFF. The CDR3 DNA reads TGTGCCACCGTCCGAGGCAGTCCTTATGAAGCTTTCTTT.

There are many counts of this clonotype. This chain connects TRBV12-3 or TRBV12-4 to TRBJ1-1; D ambiguous. The V end lost 6 bases, the J end lost 8 bases, and 10 bases lay between the germline ends. The CDR3 has 11 amino acids. The CDR3 spells CASSLETEAFF. The CDR3 region has the DNA TGTGCCAGCAGCCTAGAGACGGAAGCTTTCTTT.

In this sample, this clonotype turned up a few times. V gene TRBV12-3 or TRBV12-4 combines with J gene TRBJ1-6; TRBD1 is a possible D gene (6 bases). The CDR3 has 16 residues. The V and J ends lost 1 base and 7 bases respectively, with 14 bases between them. This CDR3 reads CASSLGGGSENSPLHF. In DNA, the CDR3 is TGTGCCAGCAGTTTAGGCGGGGGCAGTGAAAATTCACCCCTCCACTTT.

This clonotype was detected many times. V and J are TRBV20-1 and TRBJ2-3; TRBD2 agrees at 9 bases. The germline CDR1 and CDR2 sequences are DFQATT and SNEGSKA (reference sequence). The V gene end was trimmed by 5 bases and the J gene end by 1 base; junction bases not matched to a gene: 1. This CDR3 has 13 residues. CDR3 sequence: CSAVAGGTDTQYF. The CDR3 region has the DNA TGCAGTGCTGTAGCGGGGGGCACAGATACGCAGTATTTT.

This clonotype was seen repeatedly, ten times or more. The gene calls are TRBV18 and TRBJ2-7; the D is unclear. Trimming stripped 1 base from V and 0 bases from J, with 10 bases between. Germline V gives CDR1 KGHSH, CDR2 LQKENI. The CDR3 is made up of 15 amino acids. The CDR3 is CASSPRRMTSYEQYF. The CDR3 DNA sequence: TGTGCCAGCTCACCACGACGTATGACCTCCTACGAGCAGTACTTC.

This clonotype has at least ten counts. The chain is built from TRBV27 and TRBJ1-2; D not resolved. The germline gives CDR1 MNHEY, CDR2 SMNVEV (reference sequence). This CDR3 spans 16 amino acids. V dropped 6 bases and J dropped 2 bases, with 19 bases sitting between them. The CDR3 is CASSPGRGSSNYGYTF. CDR3 nucleotide sequence: TGTGCCAGCAGCCCCGGGCGGGGATCGTCAAACTATGGCTACACCTTC.

The table lists this clonotype with many counts. The gene calls are TRBV5-1 and TRBJ1-1; D remains ambiguous. CDR3 length equals 12 residues. Trimming took 3 bases from V and 11 from J, leaving 14 bases between them. Germline V lookup: CDR1 SGHRS, CDR2 YFSETQ. The DNA of the CDR3 is TGCGCCAGCAGCTCCCAGACGGACTACGCTTTCTTT. This translates into CASSSQTDYAFF.

This clonotype was recorded many times. The chain joins TRBV7-8 to TRBJ1-5; D gene unclear. Trimming took 0 bases from V and 2 from J, leaving 8 bases between them. The CDR3 has 15 residues. The V gene's germline CDR1 is SGHVS and CDR2 FQNEAQ. CDR3 DNA sequence: TGTGCCAGCAGCTTAGCAGAGGTGGGCAATCAGCCCCAGCATTTT. Amino acid sequence: CASSLAEVGNQPQHF.

This clonotype was counted between two and nine times. J is TRBJ1-2 and V is TRBV18; 7 bases are a match to TRBD1. Germline V lookup: CDR1 KGHSH, CDR2 LQKENI. The trim removed 3 bases at V and 4 bases at J, leaving 11 bases unmatched. The CDR3 contains 16 residues. CDR3 DNA: TGTGCCAGCTCACCCCCCGACAGGGATTGGGGCTATGGCTACACCTTC. Translated, it gives CASSPPDRDWGYGYTF.

The table lists this clonotype with many counts. The V call is TRBV6-5, the J call TRBJ2-5; 11 positions agree with TRBD2. The CDR3 length is 16 residues. Germline lookup yields CDR1 MNHEY and CDR2 SVGAGI. J gave up 2 bases and V 6 bases, and 8 bases lay outside the gene matches. Here the CDR3 reads CASSPGLAGLQETQYF. For the CDR3, the DNA is TGTGCCAGCAGCCCTGGACTAGCGGGTTTACAAGAGACCCAGTACTTC.

At least ten counts were recorded for this clonotype. The chain links TRBV18 to TRBJ1-3; 12 bases are a match to TRBD1. V lost 2 bases to trimming and J lost 5 bases; unmatched junction nucleotides: 1. The CDR3 extends over 15 amino acids. CDR1 is KGHSH and CDR2 is LQKENI in the germline V gene. Here the CDR3 reads CASSPGTGGRNTIYF. The CDR3 DNA is TGTGCCAGCTCACCAGGGACAGGGGGCCGAAACACCATATATTTT.

This clonotype was seen at least ten times. V and J are TRBV2 and TRBJ2-1; D may be TRBD2 (6 bases). V lost 1 base and J lost 12, with 13 bases in between. The germline V gene has CDR1 SNHLY and CDR2 FYNNEI. CDR3 length: 13 residues. In DNA, the CDR3 is TGTGCCAGCAGTGAAGTTGGGGGGTCGGGGCAGTTCTTC. Protein product: CASSEVGGSGQFF.

Ten or more counts support this clonotype. V gene TRBV7-3 combines with J gene TRBJ2-5, with 7 bases that match TRBD1. V dropped 5 bases and J dropped 4; count of bases not matched to a gene: 13. This CDR3 is 16 amino acids long. The germline gives CDR1 SGHTA, CDR2 FQGTGA. The CDR3 bases are TGTGCCAGCAGCCCCGGCCTACAGGGGACGGGAGAGACCCAGTACTTC. This translates into CASSPGLQGTGETQYF.

This clonotype was observed at least ten times. The gene calls are TRBV2 and TRBJ1-6; D not resolved. The CDR3 runs 15 residues. Per germline, CDR1 SNHLY and CDR2 FYNNEI. Trimming took 2 bases from V and 2 from J, leaving 7 bases between them. The CDR3 loop is CASSEQGTYNSPLHF. CDR3 nucleotide sequence: TGTGCCAGCAGTGAACAAGGGACCTATAATTCACCCCTCCACTTT.

This clonotype appeared many times. The CDR3 coding sequence is TGTGCCAGCAGCTTAGCGTACACCCCGGGGCGGTACGAGCAGTACTTC. Its protein product is CASSLAYTPGRYEQYF. The rearrangement joins TRBV7-2 to TRBJ2-7, with D tentatively TRBD1 or TRBD2 (5 bases each). There are 16 residues in the CDR3. Germline CDR1 is SGHTA and CDR2 is FQGNSA. V lost 0 bases, J lost 4 bases, and 16 bases lay in between.

This clonotype was recorded at least ten times. The chain uses TRBV7-2 and TRBJ2-4; tentative D call: TRBD1 (7 bases). The CDR3 totals 15 residues. Trimming cost V 0 bases and J 8 bases, with 14 bases left between them. Per germline, CDR1 SGHTA and CDR2 FQGNSA. The CDR3 here is CASSLAGRGEDIQYF. CDR3 DNA sequence: TGTGCCAGCAGCTTAGCGGGCAGGGGGGAGGACATTCAGTACTTC.

This clonotype came up many times. The chain is built from TRBV4-1 and TRBJ1-3; a possible D gene is TRBD1 (5 bases). V was clipped by 4 bases and J by 2 bases, with 9 bases between them. Per the germline V gene, CDR1 is MGHRA and CDR2 is YSYEKL. The CDR3 sequence is 14 residues long. The CDR3 DNA sequence: TGCGCCAGCAGCCGACAGAAGACTGGAAACACCATATATTTT. Encoded protein: CASSRQKTGNTIYF.

This clonotype was detected ten times or more. The chain combines TRBV6-1 with TRBJ2-4; no clear D. CDR3 length: 15 amino acids. With 0 bases removed from V and 8 bases from J, the gap between germline ends came to 14 bases. Germline-derived CDR1 and CDR2 are MNHNS and SASEGT. The CDR3 DNA reads TGTGCCAGCAGTGAAGCTCTAGGGTCCCTACACATTCAGTACTTC. Its protein is CASSEALGSLHIQYF.

This clonotype has only one observation. One base away lies a much larger clone, so this may be a sequencing read error. The chain employs TRBV29-1 and TRBJ2-3; D gene uncertain. This CDR3 is 12 amino acids long. Germline CDR1 SQVTM, CDR2 ANQGSEA. The CDR3, as DNA: TGCAGCGTTCTCAGTAGCAAAGATACGCAGTATTTT. Translating gives CSVLSSKDTQYF.

This clonotype has at least ten counts. This sequence joins TRBV20-1 and TRBJ2-3; D unclear. CDR3 size: 15 residues. Looked up from germline, CDR1 is DFQATT and CDR2 is SNEGSKA (reference sequence). V was shortened by 2 bases and J by 2 bases, with 14 bases between the two germline ends. CDR3 loop: CSARQSPDITDTQYF. CDR3 in DNA: TGCAGTGCTAGACAATCGCCGGATATCACAGATACGCAGTATTTT.

This clonotype was recorded at least ten times. The chain has TRBV4-1 and TRBJ1-4; D is ambiguous. Trimming stripped 1 base from V and 3 bases from J, with 9 bases between. The CDR3 sequence is 15 residues long. The germline gives CDR1 MGHRA, CDR2 YSYEKL. CDR3 sequence reads: CASSQVAVANEKLFF. CDR3 nucleotides: TGCGCCAGCAGCCAAGTGGCCGTCGCTAATGAAAAACTGTTTTTT.

This clonotype was seen at least ten times. The J gene is TRBJ2-6, the V gene TRBV7-2; the D gene is possibly TRBD1 (6 bases). The V and J ends lost 1 base and 0 bases respectively, with 13 bases between them. This CDR3 has 18 residues. Per the germline V gene, CDR1 is SGHTA and CDR2 is FQGNSA. Here the CDR3 DNA reads TGTGCCAGCAGCTTAGTTGGGACACTGAGCTCTGGGGCCAACGTCCTGACTTTC. This encodes CASSLVGTLSSGANVLTF.

V is TRBV2 and J is TRBJ2-7; D is unresolved. The CDR3 totals 14 residues. Trimming stripped 2 bases from V and 1 base from J, with 9 bases between. In germline, CDR1 is SNHLY, CDR2 FYNNEI. CDR3 bases: TGTGCCAGCAGTGAATCGCCAGCTTCCTACGAGCAGTACTTC. Protein sequence: CASSESPASYEQYF.

This clonotype was detected many times. The chain joins TRBV6-2 or TRBV6-3 to TRBJ2-3; D gene ambiguous. The CDR3 runs to 14 residues. Germline CDR1 and CDR2: MNHEY and SVGEGT. Trimming pared 0 bases from V and 4 bases from J, leaving 8 bases between. This CDR3 reads CASSYSLAADTQYF. The CDR3 nucleotides read TGTGCCAGCAGTTACTCATTAGCCGCAGATACGCAGTATTTT.

The rearrangement uses TRBV5-1 and TRBJ2-3, with D unclear. The V gene's germline CDR1 is SGHRS and CDR2 YFSETQ. Trimming took 4 bases from V and 4 from J, leaving 13 bases between them. This CDR3 region has 14 residues. For the CDR3, the DNA is TGCGCCAGCAGCGTTGGGGAAATAGCAGATACGCAGTATTTT. It encodes CASSVGEIADTQYF.